These 26 T cell receptor beta chains were all obtained from the same sample, sequenced in a study of cytomegalovirus exposure and HLA in healthy donors. The assay was immunoSEQ multiplex PCR, and TCRdb's table has in-frame clones only and misses some. This table has around 93,000 clones, around 84% appearing once. Material for sequencing was PBMCs. These receptors were obtained from a man aged 18 to 35 in good health and CMV-seropositive.

The V call is TRBV19, the J call TRBJ2-2; 16 bases line up with TRBD2. The germline CDR1 and CDR2 sequences are LNHDA and SQIVND (reference sequence). This CDR3 has 19 residues. J lost 3 bases, V lost 6 bases, and 10 bases had no gene match. The CDR3 loop reads CASRGGTSGRAIYTGELFF. The CDR3 bases are TGTGCCAGTAGGGGGGGGACTAGCGGGAGGGCCATCTACACCGGGGAGCTGTTTTTT.

This CDR3 is CASSPGLAGNYEQYV. DNA of the CDR3: TGCGCCAGCAGCCCGGGACTAGCGGGAAACTACGAGCAGTACGTC. The chain has TRBV5-1 and TRBJ2-7; TRBD2 matches 13 bases. Unmatched junction bases numbered 4, after V lost 4 bases and J lost 3 bases. The CDR3 is made up of 15 amino acids. Germline V lookup: CDR1 SGHRS, CDR2 YFSETQ.

The rearrangement links TRBV5-5 to TRBJ1-2; D is uncertain. The CDR3 is made up of 16 amino acids. Germline V gives CDR1 SGHKS, CDR2 YYEKEE (reference sequence). V lost 0 bases and J lost 1, with 13 bases in between. For the CDR3, the DNA is TGTGCCAGCAGCTTGGGACCGGAAAGGAGTAACTATGGCTACACCTTC. It translates to CASSLGPERSNYGYTF.

The chain joins TRBV27 to TRBJ2-7; 7 bases map to TRBD2. Germline CDR1 and CDR2: MNHEY and SMNVEV (reference sequence). There are 13 residues in the CDR3. Germline trimming cut 6 bases from V and 3 bases from J; bases unmatched to any gene: 5. As DNA, the CDR3 is TGTGCCAGCAGCCGAAGCGGGGACTACGAGCAGTACTTC. This sequence encodes CASSRSGDYEQYF.

This sequence joins TRBV14 and TRBJ2-3, with no clear D. CDR3 length: 12 residues. Germline values: CDR1 SGHDN, CDR2 FVKESK. The V and J ends lost 5 bases and 6 bases respectively, with 9 bases between them. The CDR3 loop reads CASSRSWDTQYF. The CDR3 nucleotides are TGTGCCAGCAGCAGGAGTTGGGATACGCAGTATTTT.

The rearrangement joins TRBV6-1 to TRBJ2-5; 7 nucleotides agree with TRBD2. The CDR3 has 14 amino acids. Germline assignment: CDR1 MNHNS and CDR2 SASEGT. Trimming removed 6 bases from V and 3 bases from J; junction bases left unmatched: 7. In DNA form, the CDR3 reads TGTGCCAGCAGACGGCGGGAGACCAAAGAGACCCAGTACTTC. The encoded protein is CASRRRETKETQYF.

The V call is TRBV5-4, the J call TRBJ2-1, with D possibly TRBD2 on 5 matching bases. This CDR3 is 16 amino acids long. In germline, CDR1 is SGHNT, CDR2 YYREEE (reference sequence). V was cut by 2 bases and J by 0 bases, with 12 bases left in between. The CDR3 DNA follows: TGTGCCAGCAGCTTCGCCCTAGCTGCCTCCTACAATGAGCAGTTCTTC. Its protein product is CASSFALAASYNEQFF.

The chain combines TRBV9 with TRBJ2-1, with unresolved D. The CDR3 consists of 14 residues. The V end lost 3 bases, the J end lost 1 base, and 8 bases lay between the germline ends. The germline V gene has CDR1 SGDLS and CDR2 YYNGEE. CDR3 sequence reads: CASSGLDSYNEQFF. As DNA, the CDR3 is TGTGCCAGCAGCGGCTTAGATTCCTACAATGAGCAGTTCTTC.

V is TRBV6-5 and J is TRBJ2-2, with TRBD2 identical over 7 bases. The CDR3 has 16 residues. Germline-derived CDR1 and CDR2 are MNHEY and SVGAGI. V lost 2 bases, J lost 3 bases, and 6 bases stayed unmatched. CDR3 sequence reads: CASSYVGRGDTGELFF. CDR3 bases: TGTGCCAGCAGTTACGTGGGGAGGGGCGACACCGGGGAGCTGTTTTTT.

The gene calls are TRBV19 and TRBJ2-7; D call uncertain. Germline CDR1 is LNHDA and CDR2 is SQIVND (reference sequence). V was trimmed by 2 bases and J by 7 bases, leaving 12 bases between them. The CDR3 spans 13 residues. The CDR3 spells CASSIPRVWEQYV. CDR3 in DNA: TGTGCCAGTAGTATACCAAGGGTATGGGAGCAGTACGTC.

The chain uses TRBV2 and TRBJ2-7; D possibly corresponds to TRBD2 (5 bases). The CDR3 sequence is 12 residues long. V lost 6 bases and J 4 bases, leaving 10 bases between the germline ends. Germline lookup yields CDR1 SNHLY and CDR2 FYNNEI. CDR3 nucleotides: TGTGCCAGCAGCGCTGAGGGATACGAGCAGTACGTC. This translates into CASSAEGYEQYV.

This clone turned up a few times. The V and J genes are TRBV5-4 and TRBJ1-2; D unresolved. Trimming took 2 bases from V and 1 from J, leaving 9 bases between them. The CDR3 spans 14 residues. Germline V gives CDR1 SGHNT, CDR2 YYREEE (reference sequence). This CDR3 is CASSFFSYNYGYTF. CDR3 in DNA: TGTGCCAGCAGCTTCTTTTCTTATAACTATGGCTACACCTTC. The full variable domain, its missing parts supplied by reference TRBV5-4 and TRBJ1-2, is ETGVTQSPTHLIKTRGQQVTLRCSSQSGHNTVSWYQQALGQGPQFIFQYYREEENGRGNFPPRFSGLQFPNYSSELNVNALELDDSALYLCASSFFSYNYGYTFGSGTRLTVV.

This chain connects TRBV18 to TRBJ1-1, with D perhaps TRBD1 (6 bases). CDR1 is KGHSH, CDR2 LQKENI, per germline. The ends were cut back, 3 bases at V and 3 bases at J, with 17 bases in the middle. CDR3 length equals 16 residues. The CDR3 loop reads CASSPSSEQGYTEAFF. CDR3 nucleotides: TGTGCCAGCTCACCTAGTTCTGAGCAGGGGTACACTGAAGCTTTCTTT. Based on the CDR3 plus reference TRBV18 and TRBJ1-1, the full variable domain is NAGVMQNPRHLVRRRGQEARLRCSPMKGHSHVYWYRQLPEEGLKFMVYLQKENIIDESGMPKERFSAEFPKEGPSILRIQQVVRGDSAAYFCASSPSSEQGYTEAFFGQGTRLTVV.

The chain carries TRBV19 and TRBJ2-2, with TRBD1 matching over 7 bases. This CDR3 region has 14 residues. V lost 8 bases and J lost 4; bases outside the gene matches: 7. Germline V gene sequence: CDR1 LNHDA, CDR2 SQIVND (reference sequence). CDR3 nucleotides: TGTGCCAGTGGCCGGGACAGTCCCACCGGGGAGCTGTTTTTT. The encoded protein is CASGRDSPTGELFF.

The chain couples TRBV5-1 to TRBJ1-1, with TRBD1 matching over 11 bases. The CDR3 extends over 15 amino acids. Germline assignment: CDR1 SGHRS and CDR2 YFSETQ. V was pared by 0 bases and J by 6 bases, with 4 bases of the junction left unmatched. The CDR3 sequence is CASSLVGQGASEAFF. CDR3 DNA: TGCGCCAGCAGCTTGGTCGGACAGGGGGCCTCTGAAGCTTTCTTT.

The chain employs TRBV5-1 and TRBJ2-1, with 8 bases lining up with TRBD2. J was trimmed by 14 bases and V by 1 base; bases with no gene match: 14. Germline CDR1 and CDR2: SGHRS and YFSETQ. The CDR3 is 15 amino acids. CDR3 nucleotide sequence: TGCGCCAGCAGCTTGAGCGGGGGAGGGACTCCAGTGAAGTTCTTC. As protein: CASSLSGGGTPVKFF. Looking up the rest from reference TRBV5-1 and TRBJ2-1 gives the full variable domain: KAGVTQTPRYLIKTRGQQVTLSCSPISGHRSVSWYQQTPGQGLQFLFEYFSETQRNKGNFPGRFSGRQFSNSRSEMNVSTLELGDSALYLCASSLSGGGTPVKFFGPGTRLTVL.

This chain links TRBV13 with TRBJ2-7; D may be TRBD2 (6 bases). Germline V gives CDR1 PRHDT, CDR2 FYEKMQ (reference sequence). The length of the CDR3 is 14 residues. Trimming cost V 5 bases and J 5 bases, with 16 bases left between them. CDR3: CASSLRLEHNEQYF. The CDR3 DNA reads TGTGCCAGCAGCCTACGACTAGAACATAACGAGCAGTACTTC. Supplemented by reference TRBV13 and TRBJ2-7, the full variable domain reads AAGVIQSPRHLIKEKRETATLKCYPIPRHDTVYWYQQGPGQDPQFLISFYEKMQSDKGSIPDRFSAQQFSDYHSELNMSSLELGDSALYFCASSLRLEHNEQYFGPGTRLTVT.

The rearrangement uses TRBV6-1 and TRBJ1-3, with a possible D match to TRBD1 (6 bases). CDR1 MNHNS and CDR2 SASEGT come from the germline V gene. The ends were cut back, 4 bases at V and 0 bases at J, with 7 bases in the middle. This CDR3 contains 14 residues. The CDR3 spells CASSGRGSGNTIYF. CDR3 nucleotide sequence: TGTGCCAGCAGTGGCAGGGGCTCTGGAAACACCATATATTTT.

The chain recombines TRBV5-1 with TRBJ2-1, with D perhaps matching TRBD1 (5 bases). CDR3 size: 14 residues. V lost 0 bases and J 6 bases, leaving 10 bases between the germline ends. The germline V gene encodes CDR1 SGHRS and CDR2 YFSETQ. CDR3 nucleotide sequence: TGCGCCAGCAGCTTGGGACAGCCCGTCAATGAGCAGTTCTTC. This codes for CASSLGQPVNEQFF.

This sequence joins TRBV4-2 and TRBJ2-7, with 7 positions matching TRBD2. Germline CDR1 LGHNA, CDR2 YNFKEQ. There are 16 residues in the CDR3. V shed 4 bases and J 0 bases; nucleotides not matched to a gene: 9. The CDR3 sequence is CASSPHGEGDSYEQYF. CDR3 nucleotide sequence: TGTGCCAGCAGCCCCCACGGGGAGGGAGACTCCTACGAGCAGTACTTC.

This clone was found once. The rearrangement uses TRBV10-2 and TRBJ2-1; TRBD2 agrees at 9 bases. Germline loops: CDR1 WSHSY, CDR2 SAAADI. The trim removed 6 bases at V and 5 bases at J, leaving 8 bases unmatched. The CDR3 extends over 15 amino acids. CDR3 nucleotides: TGCGCCAGCAGAAGACTAGCGGAGACTCACAATGAGCAGTTCTTC. As protein: CASRRLAETHNEQFF.

The V and J genes are TRBV28 and TRBJ2-3; D perhaps matches TRBD2 (5 bases). Looked up from germline, CDR1 is MDHEN and CDR2 is SYDVKM. V lost 2 bases to trimming and J lost 1 base, with 13 bases between them. CDR3 length: 16 residues. The CDR3 here is CASSLQEGRGTDTQYF. For the CDR3, the DNA is TGTGCCAGCAGTTTACAAGAGGGCCGAGGCACAGATACGCAGTATTTT. The entire variable domain, with the rest obtained from reference TRBV28 and TRBJ2-3, is as follows: DVKVTQSSRYLVKRTGEKVFLECVQDMDHENMFWYRQDPGLGLRLIYFSYDVKMKEKGDIPEGYSVSREKKERFSLILESASTNQTSMYLCASSLQEGRGTDTQYFGPGTRLTVL.

This chain uses TRBV10-3 with TRBJ2-3; 8 bases are shared with TRBD2. Germline V gene lookup returns CDR1 ENHRY and CDR2 SYGVKD. Trimming cost V 8 bases and J 4 bases; bases outside gene matches: 8. This CDR3 is 14 amino acids long. The CDR3 DNA is TGTGCCATCCTTGGAAGCGGGAGAGCAGATACGCAGTATTTT. It yields the protein CAILGSGRADTQYF.

The chain couples TRBV5-1 to TRBJ2-5; D possibly corresponds to TRBD2 (6 bases). The CDR3 length is 17 residues. Trimming pared 3 bases from V and 1 base from J, leaving 19 bases between. Germline CDR1 and CDR2: SGHRS and YFSETQ. The CDR3 nucleotides are TGCGCCAGCAGCTCCTACATTACGACTAGTCGCCAAGAGACCCAGTACTTC. It translates to CASSSYITTSRQETQYF.

The rearrangement joins TRBV28 to TRBJ2-5; maybe TRBD2 (5 bases). This CDR3 has 15 amino acids. Germline lookup yields CDR1 MDHEN and CDR2 SYDVKM. V lost 5 bases, J lost 5 bases, and 18 bases lay in between. The CDR3 reads CASSTIGLIKETQYF. CDR3 DNA: TGTGCCAGCAGTACCATCGGACTCATCAAGGAGACCCAGTACTTC.

The CDR3 DNA is TGTGCCATCAGTGAGGGACAGGGGGTTTTGAATACGCAGTATTTT. It translates to CAISEGQGVLNTQYF. The chain uses TRBV10-3 and TRBJ2-3, with 10 bases aligning to TRBD1. Trimming cost V 2 bases and J 7 bases; bases outside gene matches: 6. This CDR3 region has 15 residues. Germline-derived CDR1 and CDR2 are ENHRY and SYGVKD.